The table lists the clone carrying this T cell receptor beta chain with a count of one. These data belong to a study of blood T cell repertoires in COVID-19. Study background: From the United States, Italy and Spain came samples of acute and convalescent COVID-19. T cells, B-cell-depleted T cells, or PBMCs provided the cDNA or gDNA that served as material.

J was trimmed by 5 bases and V by 3 bases; bases with no gene match: 12. The CDR3 contains 16 residues. The germline V gene encodes CDR1 SGHRS and CDR2 YFSETQ. As originally analysed: The assay estimated nucleated cells by amplifying reference gene primers. Assay used: immunoSEQ multiplex PCR; TCRdb lists only in-frame clones, some missing. The V and J calls and the clone size are those of that table, but D and trimming were determined from the DNA. The sample lists 110,000 or so clones; 65% to 90% were seen once. The source material was peripheral blood. This clonotype was sampled from a man aged 45-60 years with acute or convalescent COVID-19. This chain uses TRBV5-1 with TRBJ2-7; TRBD1 matches 9 bases. The CDR3 spells CASSYRSGQGGDEQYF. CDR3 in DNA: TGCGCCAGCAGCTATAGATCGGGACAGGGTGGGGACGAGCAGTACTTC.